This TCR beta chain was captured by sequencing in a study of cytomegalovirus exposure and HLA in healthy donors. Study in general: Counted in an early data release were some 81 million unique TCRs from HLA-typed donors. Findings and caveats of the study: The authors enumerated around 150 TCR beta chains as linked to cytomegalovirus.

In the case of this clone: What it binds is not known.

The CDR3 has 15 amino acids. Germline lookup yields CDR1 SGHRS and CDR2 YFSETQ. With 0 bases clipped from V and 5 bases from J, the junction kept 6 bases outside the gene matches. A multiplex PCR was run with 60 Vbeta primers and 13 Jbeta primers. Sequenced by immunoSEQ multiplex PCR; TCRdb stores in-frame clones only, minus some. The sample has fewer than 25,000 clones, around 77% seen once; the top ten hold 6% to 9.5%. The sequencing input was PBMCs. This sequence joins TRBV5-1 and TRBJ2-5, with 8 bases identical to TRBD1. The sequence was obtained from a man aged 55 to 70 in good health and CMV-seronegative. CDR3 sequence reads: CASSLAQGARETQYF. The CDR3 DNA reads TGCGCCAGCAGCTTGGCTCAGGGGGCTAGGGAGACCCAGTACTTC.